This T cell receptor (beta chain) is from a study of blood T cell repertoires in COVID-19. Per the germline V gene, CDR1 is GTSNPN and CDR2 is SVGIG (reference sequence). Between the trimmed V and J ends, which lost 5 bases and 2 bases, there was a span of 16 bases. This CDR3 region has 15 residues. In the original workflow: Amplified reference gene primers provided the basis for estimating nucleated cell counts. Clones were read by immunoSEQ multiplex PCR, and TCRdb kept only the in-frame ones, dropping some. The V and J calls and the clone size are those of that table, but D and trimming were determined from the DNA. The data show some 350,000 clones, with approximately 92% seen just once and approximately 1% held by the top ten. Across 24 US areas, participants ranged in age from about 18 to 89 years. Cohorts were based on clinical histories the participants reported.

The source material was PBMCs or T cells enriched from blood (not recorded which). The source of this sequence is a man between 18 and 35 years old who had recovered from COVID-19. The rearrangement uses TRBV30 and TRBJ2-1, with D possibly matching TRBD2 (6 bases). DNA of the CDR3: TGTGCCTGGGCCAACTTGGGGGGTGCCTACAATGAGCAGTTCTTC. Translated, it gives CAWANLGGAYNEQFF.